This TCR beta chain came from a study of beta chain features in type 1 diabetes. About this clone: Its specificity is unknown.

The length of the CDR3 is 11 residues. V lost 7 bases and J lost 6, with 12 bases in between. Germline CDR1 reads SQVTM; CDR2 reads ANQGSEA. Sorting with CD45RO/CCR7/CD25/CD127/CD95/CD27 yielded naive, central memory, regulatory and stem-like memory CD4+ cells. Study-level results: Within each of all four CD4+ subsets, Type 1 diabetes patients had TCRB CDR3s that were moderately but significantly shorter. Diminished insertions and augmented deletions at VDJ junctions characterized type 1 diabetes patients.

As every portion of the isolated RNA was reverse transcribed, the sequencing read expressed TCRB transcripts. The repertoire was sequenced with immunoSEQ multiplex PCR; TCRdb's copy has only in-frame clones and lacks some. The data contain a few hundred thousand clones, 8% to 10% of them singletons. The TCR sequence derives from a man younger than 40 with type 1 diabetes. The chain couples TRBV29-1 to TRBJ1-2; possibly TRBD1 for D (6 bases). Source material: central memory CD4+ T cells from blood. CDR3 residues: CSARGGDGYTF. In DNA, the CDR3 is TGCAGCGCCCGAGGGGGAGATGGCTACACCTTC.